This T cell receptor beta chain derives from a study of T cells after yellow fever vaccination. Study-wide findings and caveats: The booster response re-showed most primary clones: more than 95% CD4, approximately 90% CD8.

TCRdb called the 5' RACE reads again in MiXCR, with one record for every CDR3 protein. This table has some 240,000 distinct CDR3 sequences, roughly 5% appearing once. Germline loops: CDR1 MNHEY, CDR2 SVGAGI. The ends lost 2 bases at V and 3 bases at J; junction bases unmatched: 3. The CDR3 totals 16 residues. With regard to this clonotype: The antigen is undetermined.

This TCR was recovered from a young man who received the YFV17D yellow fever vaccine. The sequences come from CD4+ T cells sorted from PBMCs, collected on the day of the yellow fever booster vaccination. The chain uses TRBV6-5 and TRBJ1-6, with 8 bases matching TRBD1. CDR3 region: CASSYAGQGYNSPLHF. CDR3 DNA: TGTGCCAGCAGTTACGCCGGACAGGGCTATAATTCACCCCTCCACTTT.